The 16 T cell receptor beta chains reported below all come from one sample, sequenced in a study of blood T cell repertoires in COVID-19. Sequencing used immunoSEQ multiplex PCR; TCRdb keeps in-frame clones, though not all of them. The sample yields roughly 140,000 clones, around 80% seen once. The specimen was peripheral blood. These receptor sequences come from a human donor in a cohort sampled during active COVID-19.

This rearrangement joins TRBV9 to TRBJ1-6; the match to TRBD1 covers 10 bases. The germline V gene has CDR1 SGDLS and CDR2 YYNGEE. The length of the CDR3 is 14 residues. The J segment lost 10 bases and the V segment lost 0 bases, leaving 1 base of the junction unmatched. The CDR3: CASSVGDRGSPLHF. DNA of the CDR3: TGTGCCAGCAGCGTAGGGGACAGGGGATCACCCCTCCACTTT. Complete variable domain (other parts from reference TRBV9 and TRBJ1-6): DSGVTQTPKHLITATGQRVTLRCSPRSGDLSVYWYQQSLDQGLQFLIQYYNGEERAKGNILERFSAQQFPDLHSELNLSSLELGDSALYFCASSVGDRGSPLHFGNGTRLTVT.

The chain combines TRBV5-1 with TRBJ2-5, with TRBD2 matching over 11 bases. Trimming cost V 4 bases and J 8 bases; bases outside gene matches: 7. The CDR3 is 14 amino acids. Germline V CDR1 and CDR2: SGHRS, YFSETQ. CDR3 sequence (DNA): TGCGCCAGCAGCACCACTAGCGGGGGAGATACCCAGTACTTC. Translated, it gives CASSTTSGGDTQYF. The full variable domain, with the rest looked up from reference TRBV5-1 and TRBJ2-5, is KAGVTQTPRYLIKTRGQQVTLSCSPISGHRSVSWYQQTPGQGLQFLFEYFSETQRNKGNFPGRFSGRQFSNSRSEMNVSTLELGDSALYLCASSTTSGGDTQYFGPGTRLLVL.

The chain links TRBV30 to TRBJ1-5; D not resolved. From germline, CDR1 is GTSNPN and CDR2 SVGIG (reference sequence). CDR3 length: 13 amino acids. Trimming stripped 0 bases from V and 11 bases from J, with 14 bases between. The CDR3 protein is CAWSVGRRTAQHF. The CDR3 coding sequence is TGTGCCTGGAGTGTAGGGAGAAGAACGGCCCAGCATTTT.

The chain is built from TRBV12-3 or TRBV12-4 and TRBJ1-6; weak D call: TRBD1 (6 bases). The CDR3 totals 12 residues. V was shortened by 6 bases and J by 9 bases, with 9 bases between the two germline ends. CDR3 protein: CASSHRASPLHF. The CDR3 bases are TGTGCCAGCAGCCACAGGGCTTCACCCCTCCACTTT.

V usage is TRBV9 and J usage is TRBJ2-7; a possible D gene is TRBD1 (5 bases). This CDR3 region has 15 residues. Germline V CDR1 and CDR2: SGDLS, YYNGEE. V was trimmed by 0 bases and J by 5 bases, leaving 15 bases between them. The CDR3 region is CASSVGGPRSHEQYF. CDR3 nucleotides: TGTGCCAGCAGCGTAGGGGGCCCCCGGTCCCACGAGCAGTACTTC.

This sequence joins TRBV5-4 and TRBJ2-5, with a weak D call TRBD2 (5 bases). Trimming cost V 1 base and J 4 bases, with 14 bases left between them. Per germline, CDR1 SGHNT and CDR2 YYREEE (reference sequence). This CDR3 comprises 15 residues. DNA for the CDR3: TGTGCCAGCAGCTTGATCCCGGGATCGGGAGAGACCCAGTACTTC. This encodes CASSLIPGSGETQYF.

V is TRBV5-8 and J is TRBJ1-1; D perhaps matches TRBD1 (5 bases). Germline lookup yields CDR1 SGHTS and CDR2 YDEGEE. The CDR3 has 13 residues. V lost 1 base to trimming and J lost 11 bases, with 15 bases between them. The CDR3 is CASSLTGIGYAFF. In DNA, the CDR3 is TGTGCCAGCAGCTTGACAGGAATAGGATACGCTTTCTTT.

CDR3 sequence: CASSVLVSSYEQYF. CDR3 in DNA: TGTGCCAGCAGTGTTCTAGTGAGCTCCTACGAGCAGTACTTC. This sequence joins TRBV2 and TRBJ2-7; unclear D gene. V was shortened by 4 bases and J by 0 bases, with 10 bases between the two germline ends. The CDR3 contains 14 residues. Germline CDR1 is SNHLY and CDR2 is FYNNEI.

DNA of the CDR3: TGCGCCAGCAGCTTGGGGTCGGTGAACGAGCAGTACTTC. This gives the protein CASSLGSVNEQYF. V usage is TRBV5-1 and J usage is TRBJ2-7; the D is unclear. The CDR3 has 13 amino acids. The germline V and J ends were trimmed by 0 bases and 5 bases, with 9 bases remaining between them. Germline CDR1 is SGHRS and CDR2 is YFSETQ.

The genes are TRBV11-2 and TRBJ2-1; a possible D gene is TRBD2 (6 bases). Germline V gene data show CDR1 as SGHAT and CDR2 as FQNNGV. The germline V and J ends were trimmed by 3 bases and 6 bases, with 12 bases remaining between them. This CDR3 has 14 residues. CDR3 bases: TGTGCCAGCAGCTTGGGGACTGCGTTCAATGAGCAGTTCTTC. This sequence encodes CASSLGTAFNEQFF.

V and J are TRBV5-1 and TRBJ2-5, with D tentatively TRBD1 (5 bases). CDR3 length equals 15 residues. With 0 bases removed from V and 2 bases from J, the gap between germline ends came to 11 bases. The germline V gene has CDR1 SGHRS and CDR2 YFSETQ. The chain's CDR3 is CASSLGSGIQETQYF. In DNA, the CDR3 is TGCGCCAGCAGCTTGGGCTCAGGGATTCAAGAGACCCAGTACTTC.

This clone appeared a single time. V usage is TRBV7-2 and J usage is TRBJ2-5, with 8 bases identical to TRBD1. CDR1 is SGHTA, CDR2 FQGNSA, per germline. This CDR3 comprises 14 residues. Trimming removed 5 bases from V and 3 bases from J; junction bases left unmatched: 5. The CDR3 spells CASSPGTGEETQYF. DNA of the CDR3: TGTGCCAGCAGCCCAGGGACAGGAGAAGAGACCCAGTACTTC.

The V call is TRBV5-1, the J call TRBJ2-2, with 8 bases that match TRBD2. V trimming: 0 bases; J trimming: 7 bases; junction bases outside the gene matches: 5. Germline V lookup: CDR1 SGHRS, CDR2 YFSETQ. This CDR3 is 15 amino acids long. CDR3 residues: CASSLVGGAGGELFF. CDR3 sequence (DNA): TGCGCCAGCAGCTTGGTCGGGGGGGCCGGCGGGGAGCTGTTTTTT.

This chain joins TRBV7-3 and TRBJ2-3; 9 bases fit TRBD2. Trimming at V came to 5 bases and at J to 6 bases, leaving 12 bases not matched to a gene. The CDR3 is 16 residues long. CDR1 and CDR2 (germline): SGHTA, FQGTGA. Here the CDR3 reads CASSLLAGAGWDTQYF. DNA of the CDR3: TGTGCCAGCAGCCTATTAGCGGGGGCCGGTTGGGATACGCAGTATTTT.

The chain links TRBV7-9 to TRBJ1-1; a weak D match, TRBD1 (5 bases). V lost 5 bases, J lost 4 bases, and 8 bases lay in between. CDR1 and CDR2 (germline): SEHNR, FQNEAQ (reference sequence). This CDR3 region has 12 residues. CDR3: CASSRGGTEAFF. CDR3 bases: TGTGCCAGCAGCAGGGGCGGCACTGAAGCTTTCTTT.

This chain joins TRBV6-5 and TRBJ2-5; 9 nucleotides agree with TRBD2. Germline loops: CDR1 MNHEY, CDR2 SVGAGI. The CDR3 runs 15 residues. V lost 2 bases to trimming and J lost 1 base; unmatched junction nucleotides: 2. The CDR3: CASSYGLATQETQYF. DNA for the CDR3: TGTGCCAGCAGTTACGGACTAGCGACCCAAGAGACCCAGTACTTC.